Sequencing of this TCR beta chain was carried out in a study of graft-versus-host responses after intestinal transplantation. Turning to the study itself: Induction with anti-thymocyte globulin, then tacrolimus and steroids for about 3 years, was given to all recipients.

On this clone: Antigen unknown.

Generated by immunoSEQ multiplex PCR, the TCRdb table keeps only in-frame clones and is missing some. Of around 100,000 clones in the sample, 91% are singletons; the top ten hold about 0.18%. This CDR3 comprises 15 residues. The ends lost 4 bases at V and 0 bases at J; junction bases unmatched: 4. Germline V lookup: CDR1 SEHNR, CDR2 FQNEAQ (reference sequence). The genes are TRBV7-9 and TRBJ1-2, with 8 bases fitting TRBD1. The input for sequencing was unstimulated CD4+ T cells sorted from spleen or lymph node cells, taken before transplant. The clonotype comes from a human donor who was the organ donor for an intestinal transplant. CDR3 DNA: TGTGCCAGCAGCTCCCCGGACAGGGCTAACTATGGCTACACCTTC. It codes for CASSSPDRANYGYTF. Supplemented by reference TRBV7-9 and TRBJ1-2, the full variable domain reads DTGVSQNPRHKITKRGQNVTFRCDPISEHNRLYWYRQTLGQGPEFLTYFQNEAQLEKSRLLSDRFSAERPKGSFSTLEIQRTEQGDSAMYLCASSSPDRANYGYTFGSGTRLTVV.